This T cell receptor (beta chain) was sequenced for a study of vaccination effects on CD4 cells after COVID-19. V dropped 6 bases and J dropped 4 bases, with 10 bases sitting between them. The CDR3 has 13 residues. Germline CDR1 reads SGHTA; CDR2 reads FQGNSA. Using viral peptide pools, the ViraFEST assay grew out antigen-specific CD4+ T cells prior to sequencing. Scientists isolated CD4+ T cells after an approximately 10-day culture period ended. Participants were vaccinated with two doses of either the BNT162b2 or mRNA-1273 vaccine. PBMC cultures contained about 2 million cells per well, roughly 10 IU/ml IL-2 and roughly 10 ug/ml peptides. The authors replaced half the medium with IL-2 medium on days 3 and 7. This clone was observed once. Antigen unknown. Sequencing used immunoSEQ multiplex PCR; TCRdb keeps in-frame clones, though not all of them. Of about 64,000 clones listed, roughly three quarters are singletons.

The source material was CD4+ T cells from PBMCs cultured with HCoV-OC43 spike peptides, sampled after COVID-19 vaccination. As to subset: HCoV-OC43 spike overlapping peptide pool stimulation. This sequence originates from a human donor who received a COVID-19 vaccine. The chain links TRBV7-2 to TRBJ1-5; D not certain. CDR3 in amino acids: CASRQNTNQPQHF. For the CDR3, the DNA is TGTGCCAGCAGACAGAATACTAATCAGCCCCAGCATTTT.